The clone carrying this T cell receptor beta chain was picked up many times. The antigen remains unidentified. This entry comes from a study of T cells in Graves' hyperthyroidism and ophthalmopathy. Study summary: Peripheral blood was collected at initial diagnosis, before any treatment. Study-wide findings and caveats: Most thyroid clonotypes with frequency above 0.001 were detected in blood.

Amplification of TCR beta CDR3 regions used RNA as the template. The TCR CDR3 first-round RT-PCR relied on the HTBI primer set. TCRdb redid the calling of the multiplex PCR reads with MiXCR, one entry per CDR3 protein. The sample includes about 400,000 distinct CDR3 sequences, around 15% of them seen just once. From germline, CDR1 is SNHLY and CDR2 FYNNEI. The CDR3 totals 15 residues. V dropped 6 bases and J dropped 5; count of bases not matched to a gene: 7. Every diagnosis used clinical symptoms, serum thyroxine and TRAb, thyroid ultrasound and orbital computed tomography. PBMCs were derived from under 13 ml fresh peripheral blood.

Sequenced input: blood. This rearrangement joins TRBV2 to TRBJ2-3; TRBD1 agrees at 11 bases. The receptor comes from a man in his forties or fifties with Graves' ophthalmopathy. As DNA, the CDR3 is TGTGCCAGCAGGACCAGGACAGGGGGCGAAGATACGCAGTATTTT. It yields the protein CASRTRTGGEDTQYF. Full variable domain (rest looked up from reference TRBV2 and TRBJ2-3): EPEVTQTPSHQVTQMGQEVILRCVPISNHLYFYWYRQILGQKVEFLVSFYNNEISEKSEIFDDQFSVERPDGSNFTLKIRSTKLEDSAMYFCASRTRTGGEDTQYFGPGTRLTVL.